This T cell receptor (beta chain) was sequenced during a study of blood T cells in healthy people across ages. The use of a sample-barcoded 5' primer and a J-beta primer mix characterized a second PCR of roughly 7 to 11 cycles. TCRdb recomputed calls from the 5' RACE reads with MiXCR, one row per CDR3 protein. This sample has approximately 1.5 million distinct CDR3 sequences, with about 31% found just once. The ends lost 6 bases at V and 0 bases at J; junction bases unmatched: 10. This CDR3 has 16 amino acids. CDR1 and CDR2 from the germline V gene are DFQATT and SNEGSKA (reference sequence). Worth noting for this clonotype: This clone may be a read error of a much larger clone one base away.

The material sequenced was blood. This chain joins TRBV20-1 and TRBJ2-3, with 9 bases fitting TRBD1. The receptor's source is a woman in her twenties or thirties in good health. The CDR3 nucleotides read TGCAGTGCAACCCCCAGCGGGACAGGGAGCACAGATACGCAGTATTTT. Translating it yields CSATPSGTGSTDTQYF.